The 6 T cell receptor beta chains listed next were all sequenced from one sample in a study of technical replicates of blood from several donors. Assay used: immunoSEQ multiplex PCR; TCRdb lists only in-frame clones, some missing. The sample records more than 65,000 clones, about 81% being singletons. The source material was PBMCs. The origin of the receptors is a human donor in good health. Some clones in this sample may be carry-over from other donors' samples.

The rearrangement links TRBV7-6 to TRBJ2-5; possible D gene TRBD2, 5 bases. From germline, CDR1 is SGHVS and CDR2 FNYEAQ. V lost 1 base and J lost 5, with 14 bases in between. The CDR3 is made up of 15 amino acids. The CDR3 nucleotides read TGTGCCAGCAGCTTAGGTCGGGGAGTAAGGGAGACCCAGTACTTC. This encodes CASSLGRGVRETQYF.

The CDR3 DNA reads TGTGCCAGCAGCGAAGCGGCAGCCAACTATGGCTACACCTTC. Amino acids: CASSEAAANYGYTF. The gene calls are TRBV7-9 and TRBJ1-2, with unresolved D. V was clipped by 5 bases and J by 2 bases, with 12 bases between them. This CDR3 has 14 residues. Germline CDR1 SEHNR, CDR2 FQNEAQ (reference sequence). The variable domain in full, with the rest retrieved from reference TRBV7-9 and TRBJ1-2, is DTGVSQNPRHKITKRGQNVTFRCDPISEHNRLYWYRQTLGQGPEFLTYFQNEAQLEKSRLLSDRFSAERPKGSFSTLEIQRTEQGDSAMYLCASSEAAANYGYTFGSGTRLTVV.

This sequence joins TRBV5-1 and TRBJ2-5, with D maybe TRBD2 (5 bases). This CDR3 is 15 amino acids long. Trimming took 5 bases from V and 4 from J, leaving 18 bases between them. The germline V gene encodes CDR1 SGHRS and CDR2 YFSETQ. CDR3 sequence (DNA): TGCGCCAGCAGTAAAGGACTGAGAGACGGAGAGACCCAGTACTTC. Protein sequence: CASSKGLRDGETQYF.

The rearrangement uses TRBV20-1 and TRBJ1-4; D possibly corresponds to TRBD1 (6 bases). Germline V gene sequence: CDR1 DFQATT, CDR2 SNEGSKA (reference sequence). V was shortened by 5 bases and J by 14 bases, with 12 bases between the two germline ends. There are 10 residues in the CDR3. This chain's CDR3 is CSAEGVGLFF. In DNA form, the CDR3 reads TGCAGTGCTGAGGGGGTGGGGCTGTTTTTT.

The V gene is TRBV9, the J gene TRBJ2-7; TRBD1 matches 7 bases. Germline V lookup: CDR1 SGDLS, CDR2 YYNGEE. CDR3 length equals 13 residues. V lost 2 bases and J lost 2; bases outside the gene matches: 1. CDR3: CASSVGQTYEQYF. The CDR3 DNA sequence: TGTGCCAGCAGCGTGGGACAGACCTACGAGCAGTACTTC.

This clone was picked up a small number of times. The chain joins TRBV7-3 to TRBJ1-2, with 9 bases identical to TRBD1. V was pared by 2 bases and J by 3 bases, with 7 bases of the junction left unmatched. The CDR3 has 16 amino acids. The germline CDR1 and CDR2 sequences are SGHTA and FQGTGA. CDR3 residues: CASSLGWDRAYYGYTF. The CDR3 coding sequence is TGTGCCAGCAGCTTAGGGTGGGACAGGGCATACTATGGCTACACCTTC.